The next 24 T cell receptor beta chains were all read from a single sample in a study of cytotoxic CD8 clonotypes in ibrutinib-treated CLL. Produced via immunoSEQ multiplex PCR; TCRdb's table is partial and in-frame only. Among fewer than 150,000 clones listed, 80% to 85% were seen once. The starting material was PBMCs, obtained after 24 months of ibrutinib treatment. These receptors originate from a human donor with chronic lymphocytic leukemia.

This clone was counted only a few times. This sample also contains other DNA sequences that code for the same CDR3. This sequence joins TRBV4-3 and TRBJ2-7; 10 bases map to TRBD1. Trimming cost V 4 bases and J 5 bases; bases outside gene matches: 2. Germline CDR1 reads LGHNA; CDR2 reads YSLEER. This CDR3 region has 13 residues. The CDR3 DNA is TGCGCCAGCAGCCGGGACAGGGGTGACGAGCAGTACTTC. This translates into CASSRDRGDEQYF.

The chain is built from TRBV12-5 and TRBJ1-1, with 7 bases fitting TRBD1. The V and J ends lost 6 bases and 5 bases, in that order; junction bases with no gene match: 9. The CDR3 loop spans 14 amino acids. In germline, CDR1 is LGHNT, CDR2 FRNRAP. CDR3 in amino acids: CASGEGQILTEAFF. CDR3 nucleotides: TGTGCTAGTGGCGAGGGACAGATTCTGACTGAAGCTTTCTTT.

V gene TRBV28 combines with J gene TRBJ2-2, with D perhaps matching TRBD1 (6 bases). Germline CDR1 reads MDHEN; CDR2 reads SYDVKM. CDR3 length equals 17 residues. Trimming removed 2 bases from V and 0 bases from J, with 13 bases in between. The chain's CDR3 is CASSLTSGHPNTGELFF. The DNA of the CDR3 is TGTGCCAGCAGTTTAACATCGGGACACCCGAACACCGGGGAGCTGTTTTTT.

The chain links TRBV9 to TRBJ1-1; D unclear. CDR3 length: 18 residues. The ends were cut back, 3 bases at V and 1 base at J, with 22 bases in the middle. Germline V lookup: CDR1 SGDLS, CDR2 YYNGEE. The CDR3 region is CASSAGFTERISNTEAFF. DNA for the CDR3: TGTGCCAGCAGCGCGGGGTTTACAGAAAGAATCTCGAACACTGAAGCTTTCTTT. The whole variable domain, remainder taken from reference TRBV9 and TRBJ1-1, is DSGVTQTPKHLITATGQRVTLRCSPRSGDLSVYWYQQSLDQGLQFLIQYYNGEERAKGNILERFSAQQFPDLHSELNLSSLELGDSALYFCASSAGFTERISNTEAFFGQGTRLTVV.

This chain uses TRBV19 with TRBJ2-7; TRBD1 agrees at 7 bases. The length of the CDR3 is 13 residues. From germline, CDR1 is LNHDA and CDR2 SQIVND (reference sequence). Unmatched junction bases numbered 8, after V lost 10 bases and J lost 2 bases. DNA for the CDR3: TGTGCCACCTCGGACAGGCCCCCCTACGAGCAGTACTTC. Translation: CATSDRPPYEQYF.

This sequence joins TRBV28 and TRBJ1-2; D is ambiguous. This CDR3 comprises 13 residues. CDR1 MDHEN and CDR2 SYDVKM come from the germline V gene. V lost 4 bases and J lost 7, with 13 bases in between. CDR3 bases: TGTGCCAGCAGTTCGCTAACCCAGCCTGGCTACACCTTC. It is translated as CASSSLTQPGYTF.

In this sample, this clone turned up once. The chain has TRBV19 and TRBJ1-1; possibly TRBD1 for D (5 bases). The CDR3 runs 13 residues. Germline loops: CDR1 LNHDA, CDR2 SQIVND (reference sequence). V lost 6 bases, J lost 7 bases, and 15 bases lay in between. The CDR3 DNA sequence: TGTGCCAGTAGGTCCCCCAGGGAGATTGAAGCTTTCTTT. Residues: CASRSPREIEAFF.

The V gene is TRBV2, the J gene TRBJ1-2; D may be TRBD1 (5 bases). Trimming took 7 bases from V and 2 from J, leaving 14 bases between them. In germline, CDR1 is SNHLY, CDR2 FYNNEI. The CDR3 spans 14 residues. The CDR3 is CASTPQGTNYGYTF. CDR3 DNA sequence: TGTGCCAGCACCCCTCAGGGCACCAACTATGGCTACACCTTC.

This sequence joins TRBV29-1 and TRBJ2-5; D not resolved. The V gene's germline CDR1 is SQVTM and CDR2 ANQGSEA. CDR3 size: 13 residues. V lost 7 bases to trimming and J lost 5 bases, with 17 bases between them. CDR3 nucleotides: TGCAGCGCCCGCCCTAGTACCCAGGAGACCCAGTACTTC. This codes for CSARPSTQETQYF.

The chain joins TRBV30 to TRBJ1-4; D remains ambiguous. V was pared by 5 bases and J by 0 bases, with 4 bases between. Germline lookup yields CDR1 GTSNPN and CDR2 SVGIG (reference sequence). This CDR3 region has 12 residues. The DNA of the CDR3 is TGTGCCTGGGGTCCAACTAATGAAAAACTGTTTTTT. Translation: CAWGPTNEKLFF. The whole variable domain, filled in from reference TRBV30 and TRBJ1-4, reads SQTIHQWPATLVQPVGSPLSLECTVEGTSNPNLYWYRQAAGRGLQLLFYSVGIGQISSEVPQNLSASRPQDRQFILSSKKLLLSDSGFYLCAWGPTNEKLFFGSGTQLSVL.

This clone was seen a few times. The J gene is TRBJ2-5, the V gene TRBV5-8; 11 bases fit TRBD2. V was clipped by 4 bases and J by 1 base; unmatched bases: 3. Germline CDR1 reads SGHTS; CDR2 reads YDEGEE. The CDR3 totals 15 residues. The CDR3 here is CASSGSGGAQETQYF. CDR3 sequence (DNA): TGTGCCAGCAGCGGTAGCGGGGGGGCCCAAGAGACCCAGTACTTC.

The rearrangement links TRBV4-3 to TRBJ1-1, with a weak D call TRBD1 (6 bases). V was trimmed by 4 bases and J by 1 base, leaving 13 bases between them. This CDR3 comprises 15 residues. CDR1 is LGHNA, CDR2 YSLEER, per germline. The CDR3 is CASSLKTGANTEAFF. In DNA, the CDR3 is TGCGCCAGCAGCCTTAAGACAGGCGCGAACACTGAAGCTTTCTTT.

The CDR3 reads CASSPNPGLVTDTQYF. The CDR3 nucleotides read TGCGCCAGCAGCCCCAACCCGGGACTAGTAACAGATACGCAGTATTTT. The chain couples TRBV4-3 to TRBJ2-3; 8 bases fit TRBD2. With 4 bases clipped from V and 3 bases from J, the junction kept 9 bases outside the gene matches. Germline lookup yields CDR1 LGHNA and CDR2 YSLEER. The CDR3 covers 16 residues.

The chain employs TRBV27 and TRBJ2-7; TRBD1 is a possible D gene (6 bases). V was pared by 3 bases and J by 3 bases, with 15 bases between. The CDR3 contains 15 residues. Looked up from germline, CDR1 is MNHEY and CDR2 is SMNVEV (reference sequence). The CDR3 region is CASSFRTVIGYEQYF. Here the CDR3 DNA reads TGTGCCAGCAGTTTCCGGACAGTGATAGGCTACGAGCAGTACTTC.

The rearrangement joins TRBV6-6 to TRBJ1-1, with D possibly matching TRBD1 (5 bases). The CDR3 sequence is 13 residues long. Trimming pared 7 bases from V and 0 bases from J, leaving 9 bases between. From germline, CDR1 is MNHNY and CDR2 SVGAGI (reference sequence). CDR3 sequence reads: CASTGPMNTEAFF. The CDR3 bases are TGTGCCAGCACGGGGCCCATGAACACTGAAGCTTTCTTT.

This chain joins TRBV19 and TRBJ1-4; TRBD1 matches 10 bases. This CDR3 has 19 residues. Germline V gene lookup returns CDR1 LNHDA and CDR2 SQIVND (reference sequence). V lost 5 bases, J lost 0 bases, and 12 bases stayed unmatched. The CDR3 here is CASSPLTPGQGATNEKLFF. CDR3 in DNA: TGTGCCAGTAGTCCCCTCACCCCCGGACAGGGGGCAACTAATGAAAAACTGTTTTTT.

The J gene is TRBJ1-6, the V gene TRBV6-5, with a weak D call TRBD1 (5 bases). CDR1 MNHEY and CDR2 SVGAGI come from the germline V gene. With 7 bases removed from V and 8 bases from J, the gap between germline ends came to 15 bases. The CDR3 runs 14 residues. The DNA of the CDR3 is TGTGCCAGCACCAGGGACGTTCCGGATTCACCCCTCCACTTT. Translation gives CASTRDVPDSPLHF.

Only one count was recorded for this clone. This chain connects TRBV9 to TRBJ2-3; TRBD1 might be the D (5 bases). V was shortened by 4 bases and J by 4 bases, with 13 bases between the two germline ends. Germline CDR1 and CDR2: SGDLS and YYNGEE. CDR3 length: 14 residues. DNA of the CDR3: TGTGCCAGCAGCTCCTCTCCCAGGGCAGATACGCAGTATTTT. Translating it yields CASSSSPRADTQYF. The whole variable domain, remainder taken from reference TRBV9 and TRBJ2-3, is DSGVTQTPKHLITATGQRVTLRCSPRSGDLSVYWYQQSLDQGLQFLIQYYNGEERAKGNILERFSAQQFPDLHSELNLSSLELGDSALYFCASSSSPRADTQYFGPGTRLTVL.

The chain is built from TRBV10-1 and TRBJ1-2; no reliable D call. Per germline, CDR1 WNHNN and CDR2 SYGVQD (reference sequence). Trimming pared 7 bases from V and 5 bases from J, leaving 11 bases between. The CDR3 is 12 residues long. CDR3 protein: CASKYTWYGYTF. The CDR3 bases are TGCGCCAGCAAGTACACTTGGTATGGCTACACCTTC.

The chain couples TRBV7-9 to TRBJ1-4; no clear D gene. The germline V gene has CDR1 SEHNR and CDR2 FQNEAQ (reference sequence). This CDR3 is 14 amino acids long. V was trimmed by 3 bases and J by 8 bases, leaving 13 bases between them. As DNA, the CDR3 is TGTGCCAGCAGCTTGGTTGGGATAGGGGAAAAACTGTTTTTT. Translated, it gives CASSLVGIGEKLFF. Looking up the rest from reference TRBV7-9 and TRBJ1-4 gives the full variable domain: DTGVSQNPRHKITKRGQNVTFRCDPISEHNRLYWYRQTLGQGPEFLTYFQNEAQLEKSRLLSDRFSAERPKGSFSTLEIQRTEQGDSAMYLCASSLVGIGEKLFFGSGTQLSVL.

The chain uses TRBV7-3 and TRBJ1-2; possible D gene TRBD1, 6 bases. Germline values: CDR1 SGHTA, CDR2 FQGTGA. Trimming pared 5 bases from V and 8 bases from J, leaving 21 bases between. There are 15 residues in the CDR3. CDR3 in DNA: TGTGCCAGCAGCCCGTATCCCGGGACAAGACTGGGCTACACCTTC. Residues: CASSPYPGTRLGYTF. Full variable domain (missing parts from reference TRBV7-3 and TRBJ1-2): GAGVSQTPSNKVTEKGKYVELRCDPISGHTALYWYRQSLGQGPEFLIYFQGTGAADDSGLPNDRFFAVRPEGSVSTLKIQRTERGDSAVYLCASSPYPGTRLGYTFGSGTRLTVV.

The CDR3 nucleotides are TGCGCCAGCAGCCAAGAGGGAGCAGGGTTGTCCTACGAGCAGTACTTC. It encodes CASSQEGAGLSYEQYF. The rearrangement links TRBV4-1 to TRBJ2-7; D possibly matches TRBD1 or TRBD2 (5 bases each). Trimming left V 0 bases short and J 1 base short, with 13 bases between. The CDR3 length is 16 residues. In germline, CDR1 is MGHRA, CDR2 YSYEKL.

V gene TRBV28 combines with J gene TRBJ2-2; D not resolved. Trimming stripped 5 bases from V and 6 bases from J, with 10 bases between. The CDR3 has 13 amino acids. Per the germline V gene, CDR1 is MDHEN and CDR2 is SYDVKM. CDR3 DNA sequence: TGTGCCAGCAGTCCGGCTGGTCCCGGGGAGCTGTTTTTT. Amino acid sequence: CASSPAGPGELFF.

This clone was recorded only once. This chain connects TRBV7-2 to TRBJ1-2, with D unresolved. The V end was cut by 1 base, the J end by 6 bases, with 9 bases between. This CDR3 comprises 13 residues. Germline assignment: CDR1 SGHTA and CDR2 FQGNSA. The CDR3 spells CASSLDRSDGYTF. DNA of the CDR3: TGTGCCAGCAGCTTAGACAGATCCGATGGCTACACCTTC. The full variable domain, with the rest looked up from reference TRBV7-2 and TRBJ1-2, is GAGVSQSPSNKVTEKGKDVELRCDPISGHTALYWYRQSLGQGLEFLIYFQGNSAPDKSGLPSDRFSAERTGGSVSTLTIQRTQQEDSAVYLCASSLDRSDGYTFGSGTRLTVV.